The 2 T cell receptor beta chains in this list originate from one sample, sequenced in a study of vaccination and CD4 T cells after COVID-19. Oncomine TCR Beta short-read sequencing was applied to DNA from cultured CD4+ T cells. One entry per CDR3 protein results from TCRdb running MiXCR on the PCR reads. The sample gives approximately 16,000 distinct CDR3 sequences, 30% to 35% of which show up once; roughly 14% is in the top ten. Described treatment: roughly nine-day PBMC culture with coronavirus spike peptide pools or control peptides (ViraFEST assay). No antigen is known for these receptors. Sequencing was carried out using cultured CD4+ T cells from blood. The receptor set was obtained from a human donor with COVID-19.

There are a few counts of this clonotype. The V gene is TRBV27, the J gene TRBJ1-2; D is unresolved. Trimming cost V 4 bases and J 7 bases, with 16 bases left between them. The germline gives CDR1 MNHEY, CDR2 SMNVEV (reference sequence). The CDR3 runs 14 residues. Written as DNA, the CDR3 is TGTGCCAGCAGTTCCTCTAGAGCGGCCGGTGGCTACACCTTC. This gives the protein CASSSSRAAGGYTF.

The chain uses TRBV20-1 and TRBJ1-2; 11 bases agree with TRBD1. The CDR3 is 16 residues long. Germline CDR1 and CDR2: DFQATT and SNEGSKA (reference sequence). Trimming cost V 0 bases and J 5 bases; bases outside gene matches: 8. CDR3 nucleotide sequence: TGCAGTGCTAGAGATCGGGGGACAGGGGGTTTGTATGGCTACACCTTC. This gives the protein CSARDRGTGGLYGYTF.